Below are 28 T cell receptor beta chains sequenced from a single sample in a study of monozygotic twins with inflammatory bowel disease. No DNA is given; TCRdb re-called the 5' RACE reads and lists each CDR3 protein once. The sample table sets out some 160,000 distinct CDR3 sequences. The sequencing input was blood. The source of these receptors is a human donor with ulcerative colitis or Crohn's disease, or a healthy co-twin of an affected twin (not recorded which).

The V and J genes are TRBV12-3 or TRBV12-4 and TRBJ1-1; no DNA is available, so the TRBD1 call from TCRdb remains unchecked. The CDR3 extends over 15 amino acids. This chain's CDR3 is CASTGGGRGNTEAFF.

The CDR3 sequence is CSVAGDQVSGELFF. The rearrangement links TRBV29-1 to TRBJ2-2; as DNA is missing, the TRBD1 call by TCRdb cannot be tested. The CDR3 is made up of 14 amino acids. Per germline, CDR1 SQVTM and CDR2 ANQGSEA.

J is TRBJ2-3 and V is TRBV11-2; the D gene TCRdb calls, TRBD2, cannot be checked with no DNA. CDR3 size: 12 residues. Germline V gene sequence: CDR1 SGHAT, CDR2 FQNNGV. The CDR3 here is CASSPREGTQYF.

J is TRBJ2-1 and V is TRBV3-1; TCRdb's D call of TRBD2 is untestable without DNA. CDR3 length: 19 amino acids. Germline loops: CDR1 LGHDT, CDR2 YNNKEL (reference sequence). The CDR3 sequence: CASSPSGLAGGPGYNEQFF.

This sequence joins TRBV9 and TRBJ1-2; absent DNA, TCRdb's TRBD1 call cannot be checked. Germline-derived CDR1 and CDR2 are SGDLS and YYNGEE. CDR3 length: 15 residues. This chain's CDR3 is CASSRTGQGNYGYTF.

This chain links TRBV7-6 with TRBJ1-2; no DNA is available, so the TRBD1 call from TCRdb remains unchecked. This CDR3 contains 17 residues. CDR1 and CDR2 from the germline V gene are SGHVS and FNYEAQ. CDR3 region: CASSAGTGSPANYGYTF.

The gene calls are TRBV12-3 or TRBV12-4 and TRBJ2-2; TCRdb returns TRBD2, unconfirmable since there is no DNA. The CDR3 totals 11 residues. The CDR3 sequence: CASGGGGELFF.

This sequence joins TRBV19 and TRBJ1-5. Germline values: CDR1 LNHDA, CDR2 SQIVND (reference sequence). CDR3 length: 18 residues. The CDR3 reads CASSMGVGRGFSNQPQHF.

V is TRBV27 and J is TRBJ2-5; TCRdb lists TRBD2, though no DNA is available to test this call. CDR1 is MNHEY and CDR2 is SMNVEV in the germline V gene (reference sequence). The CDR3 consists of 19 residues. The CDR3 loop reads CASKNGPRVQAGSQETQYF.

This rearrangement joins TRBV30 to TRBJ2-7; no DNA is available, so the TRBD2 call from TCRdb remains unchecked. The germline CDR1 and CDR2 sequences are GTSNPN and SVGIG (reference sequence). The CDR3 has 13 amino acids. This CDR3 reads CAWRVGRVDEQYF. Filled out from reference TRBV30 and TRBJ2-7, the complete variable domain reads SQTIHQWPATLVQPVGSPLSLECTVEGTSNPNLYWYRQAAGRGLQLLFYSVGIGQISSEVPQNLSASRPQDRQFILSSKKLLLSDSGFYLCAWRVGRVDEQYFGPGTRLTVT.

J is TRBJ2-3 and V is TRBV6-2 or TRBV6-3. Germline CDR1 reads MNHEY; CDR2 reads SVGEGT. The CDR3 covers 14 residues. The CDR3 loop is CASSYRVITDTQYF.

The CDR3 is CASSQAGIGTQYF. The chain uses TRBV14 and TRBJ2-5; the TCRdb call, TRBD1, lacks DNA for checking. The CDR3 extends over 13 amino acids. Germline V gene sequence: CDR1 SGHDN, CDR2 FVKESK.

The CDR3 reads CASSVAWQPNTGELFF. The gene calls are TRBV9 and TRBJ2-2. CDR1 is SGDLS, CDR2 YYNGEE, per germline. The CDR3 runs 16 residues.

V and J are TRBV9 and TRBJ2-3; as DNA is missing, the TRBD2 call by TCRdb cannot be tested. CDR3 length equals 16 residues. In germline, CDR1 is SGDLS, CDR2 YYNGEE. The CDR3 loop is CASSGTSGGPTDTQYF.

The J gene is TRBJ1-1, the V gene TRBV20-1; the TCRdb D gene call, TRBD1, has no DNA to confirm it. The CDR3 consists of 13 residues. From germline, CDR1 is DFQATT and CDR2 SNEGSKA (reference sequence). The CDR3 sequence is CSAWTGVNTEAFF.

The V and J genes are TRBV23-1 and TRBJ1-4. TRBV23-1 carries the ORF label, with uncertain function. The CDR3 totals 12 residues. CDR3 residues: CASSQKGEKLFF.

V gene TRBV9 combines with J gene TRBJ2-7; absent DNA, TCRdb's TRBD1 call cannot be checked. Germline CDR1 and CDR2: SGDLS and YYNGEE. There are 15 residues in the CDR3. CDR3 residues: CASSVEAGTNYEQYF.

The chain has TRBV29-1 and TRBJ2-7. CDR1 SQVTM and CDR2 ANQGSEA come from the germline V gene. CDR3 size: 13 residues. CDR3 loop: CSVEGQGAYEQYF.

The chain employs TRBV27 and TRBJ1-2. CDR1 and CDR2 from the germline V gene are MNHEY and SMNVEV (reference sequence). This CDR3 is built from 15 residues. CDR3: CASSPYTKASYGYTF.

This chain uses TRBV5-1 with TRBJ1-1. This CDR3 has 15 amino acids. The V gene's germline CDR1 is SGHRS and CDR2 YFSETQ. The CDR3 loop is CASSFLGLPVPEAFF.

The chain links TRBV13 to TRBJ2-5; the D call from TCRdb, TRBD1, cannot be confirmed without DNA. CDR1 and CDR2 from the germline V gene are PRHDT and FYEKMQ (reference sequence). The CDR3 loop spans 13 amino acids. This CDR3 is CASSPRQTETQYF.

The rearrangement uses TRBV11-1 and TRBJ1-2; TCRdb designates TRBD1, a call that cannot be tested without DNA. CDR1 and CDR2 (germline): SGHAT, FQDESV (reference sequence). The CDR3 length is 15 residues. The CDR3: CASSSVDRENYGYTF.

The CDR3 spells CASSPGEKLFF. This chain links TRBV18 with TRBJ1-4. The germline V gene encodes CDR1 KGHSH and CDR2 LQKENI. The CDR3 covers 11 residues.

The chain joins TRBV5-6 to TRBJ2-7; TCRdb's D call, TRBD1, is unchecked because there is no DNA. The germline V gene has CDR1 SGHDT and CDR2 YYEEEE. CDR3 length: 14 residues. The CDR3 region is CASSYPIGANEQYF.

V and J are TRBV4-2 and TRBJ1-1. The germline gives CDR1 LGHNA, CDR2 YNFKEQ. The CDR3 runs 15 residues. The CDR3 loop reads CASSQTGGEGTEAFF.

The chain recombines TRBV5-4 with TRBJ1-1. Germline lookup yields CDR1 SGHNT and CDR2 YYREEE (reference sequence). The CDR3 is made up of 13 amino acids. CDR3 residues: CASSPRGEEQAFF.

The rearrangement joins TRBV10-2 to TRBJ2-7; TCRdb lists TRBD2, though no DNA is available to test this call. The CDR3 sequence is 16 residues long. Germline CDR1 and CDR2: WSHSY and SAAADI. The CDR3 protein is CASSGTSGGPTYEQYF.

V usage is TRBV30 and J usage is TRBJ2-2; the TCRdb D gene call, TRBD1, has no DNA to confirm it. The CDR3 totals 17 residues. Per the germline V gene, CDR1 is GTSNPN and CDR2 is SVGIG (reference sequence). CDR3: CAWRRDRIATNTGELFF. The full variable domain, completed using reference TRBV30 and TRBJ2-2, is SQTIHQWPATLVQPVGSPLSLECTVEGTSNPNLYWYRQAAGRGLQLLFYSVGIGQISSEVPQNLSASRPQDRQFILSSKKLLLSDSGFYLCAWRRDRIATNTGELFFGEGSRLTVL.